The sequence of this TCR beta chain was determined in a study of blood T cell repertoires in COVID-19. The wider study: Spain, Italy and the United States supplied samples that represented acute and convalescent COVID-19. From T cells, B-cell-depleted T cells, or PBMCs came the material, which was cDNA or gDNA.

The germline V gene encodes CDR1 LGHNA and CDR2 YSLEER. Trimming cost V 0 bases and J 9 bases; bases outside gene matches: 7. The length of the CDR3 is 15 residues. In the authors' workflow: Reference gene primers were amplified, and this amplification served to estimate nucleated cell counts. Profiling relied on immunoSEQ multiplex PCR, and the TCRdb table lists in-frame clones only, not all of them. The D gene and trimming were derived from the DNA, and the V and J assignments and clone size from that table. This table has roughly 55,000 clones, 86% appearing once. This clone was counted once. This TCR came from a man between 65 and 85 years old with active COVID-19. The J gene is TRBJ2-1, the V gene TRBV4-3; 8 bases align to TRBD2. The sample was peripheral blood. Written as DNA, the CDR3 is TGCGCCAGCAGCCAAGAGACTAGCGTAGCTGGTGAGCAGTTCTTC. Translation gives CASSQETSVAGEQFF.